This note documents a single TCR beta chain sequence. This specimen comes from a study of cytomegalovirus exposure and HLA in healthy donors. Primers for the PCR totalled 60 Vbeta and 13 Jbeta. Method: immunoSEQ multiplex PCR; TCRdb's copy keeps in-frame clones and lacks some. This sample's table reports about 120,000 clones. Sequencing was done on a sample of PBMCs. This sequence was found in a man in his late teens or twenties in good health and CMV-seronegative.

The CDR3 region has the DNA TGTGCCTGGAGGGATGAACAGGGCTCTCTTGAGCAGTACTTC. It codes for CAWRDEQGSLEQYF. The chain uses TRBV30 and TRBJ2-7; a weak D match, TRBD1 (6 bases). Trimming left V 3 bases short and J 7 bases short, with 19 bases between. There are 14 residues in the CDR3. Germline V lookup: CDR1 GTSNPN, CDR2 SVGIG (reference sequence).